The clone carrying this T cell receptor beta chain was seen at least ten times. Its antigen is as yet unknown. These data originate in a study of T-cell reconstitution after alpha-beta-depleted transplantation in children. Preparation of the TCRbeta library was carried out with unique molecular identifiers. TCRdb itself ran the PCR reads through MiXCR, one entry per CDR3 protein. The table shows 330,000 or so distinct CDR3 sequences, with 10% occurring only once. Study-level results: Fresh T-cell production supplied most of the T-cell counts and diversity seen one year after transplant. Surviving recipient T cells and thymic progenitors accounted for the high day-60 TCRbeta diversity observed in some patients. It was reported that alpha-beta T cells came from several hundred expanded graft clones (about two months after transplant).

Sequencing used PBMCs, obtained before TCRalphabeta/CD19-depleted stem cell transplant. The source of this sequence is a boy younger than two with acute myeloid leukemia, due to receive a stem cell transplant.

In DNA, the CDR3 is TGTGCCAGCAGTTGGACAGGATTCACAGATACGCAGTATTTT. Its translation is CASSWTGFTDTQYF. The gene calls are TRBV12-3 or TRBV12-4 and TRBJ2-3; 7 bases are a match to TRBD1. V shed 4 bases and J 2 bases; nucleotides not matched to a gene: 3. CDR3 length: 14 residues.